This T cell receptor beta chain was documented in a study of blood T cell repertoires in COVID-19. Across the whole study: The study drew acute and convalescent COVID-19 samples from the United States, Italy and Spain.

The V gene's germline CDR1 is MGHDK and CDR2 SYGVNS. Trimming cost V 4 bases and J 8 bases, with 8 bases left between them. The CDR3 extends over 11 amino acids. Profiled with immunoSEQ multiplex PCR; TCRdb holds only in-frame clones, not every one. Among hundreds of thousands of clones listed, 85% to 90% were seen once. Study members were between roughly 18 and 100 years old and lived in 20 to 25 US regions. The sequenced sample consisted of PBMCs or T cells enriched from blood (not recorded which). V is TRBV25-1 and J is TRBJ1-2; D not certain. This clonotype originated in a woman in her sixties in a cohort exposed to, infected with or recovered from COVID-19 (not recorded which). Written as DNA, the CDR3 is TGTGCCAGCAGTGCCGGTAACGGCTACACCTTC. Translation: CASSAGNGYTF.